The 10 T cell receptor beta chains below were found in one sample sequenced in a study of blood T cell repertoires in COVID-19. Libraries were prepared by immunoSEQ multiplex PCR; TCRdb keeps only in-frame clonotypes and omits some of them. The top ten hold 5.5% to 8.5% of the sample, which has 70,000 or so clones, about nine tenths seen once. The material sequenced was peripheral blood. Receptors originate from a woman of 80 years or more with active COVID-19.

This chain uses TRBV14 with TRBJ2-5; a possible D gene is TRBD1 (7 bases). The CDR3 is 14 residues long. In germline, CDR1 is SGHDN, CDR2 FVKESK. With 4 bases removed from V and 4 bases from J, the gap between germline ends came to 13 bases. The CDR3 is CASSPRQGGETQYF. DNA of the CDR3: TGTGCCAGCAGCCCAAGACAGGGAGGAGAGACCCAGTACTTC.

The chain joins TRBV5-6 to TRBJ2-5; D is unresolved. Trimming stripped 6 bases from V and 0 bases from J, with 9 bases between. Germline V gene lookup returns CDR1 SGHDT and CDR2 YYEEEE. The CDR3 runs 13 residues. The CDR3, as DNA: TGTGCCAGCAACCCTAGGCACCAAGAGACCCAGTACTTC. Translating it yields CASNPRHQETQYF. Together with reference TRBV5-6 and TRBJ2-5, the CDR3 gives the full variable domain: DAGVTQSPTHLIKTRGQQVTLRCSPKSGHDTVSWYQQALGQGPQFIFQYYEEEERQRGNFPDRFSGHQFPNYSSELNVNALLLGDSALYLCASNPRHQETQYFGPGTRLLVL.

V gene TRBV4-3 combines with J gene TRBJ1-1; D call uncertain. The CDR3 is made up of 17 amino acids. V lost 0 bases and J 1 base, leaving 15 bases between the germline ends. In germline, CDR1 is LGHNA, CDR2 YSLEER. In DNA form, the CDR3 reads TGCGCCAGCAGCCAAGATACCCCACTAGATCAGAACACTGAAGCTTTCTTT. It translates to CASSQDTPLDQNTEAFF.

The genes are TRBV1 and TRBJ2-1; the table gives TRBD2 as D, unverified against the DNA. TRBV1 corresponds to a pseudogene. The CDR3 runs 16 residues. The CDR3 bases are TGCACCAGCAGCCAAACTATACTAGCGGGAGAGCTTGAGCAGTTCTTC. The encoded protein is CTSSQTILAGELEQFF.

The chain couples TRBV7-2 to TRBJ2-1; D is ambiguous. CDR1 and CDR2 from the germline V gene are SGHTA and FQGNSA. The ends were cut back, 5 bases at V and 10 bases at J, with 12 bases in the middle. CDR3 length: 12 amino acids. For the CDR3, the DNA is TGTGCCAGCAGCCCAACAGCTTTGGAGCAGTTCTTC. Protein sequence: CASSPTALEQFF.

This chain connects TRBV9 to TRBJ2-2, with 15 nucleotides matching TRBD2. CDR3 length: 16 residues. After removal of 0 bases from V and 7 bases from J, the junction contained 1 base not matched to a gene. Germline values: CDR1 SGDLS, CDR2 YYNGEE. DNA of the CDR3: TGTGCCAGCAGCGTAGGGACTAGCGGGAGGGTCGGGGAGCTGTTTTTT. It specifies CASSVGTSGRVGELFF.

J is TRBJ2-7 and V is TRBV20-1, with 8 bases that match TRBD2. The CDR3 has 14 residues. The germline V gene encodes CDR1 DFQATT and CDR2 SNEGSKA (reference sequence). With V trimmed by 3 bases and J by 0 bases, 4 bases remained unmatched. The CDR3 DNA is TGCAGTGCTAGTGGACTAGCCAGCTCCTACGAGCAGTACTTC. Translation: CSASGLASSYEQYF.

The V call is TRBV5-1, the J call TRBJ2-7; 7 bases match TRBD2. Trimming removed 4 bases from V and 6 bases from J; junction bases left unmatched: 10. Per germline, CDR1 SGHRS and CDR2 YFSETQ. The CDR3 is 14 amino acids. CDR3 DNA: TGCGCCAGCAGCCATGCCTCTACGGGGGGCGAGCAGTACTTC. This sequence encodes CASSHASTGGEQYF.

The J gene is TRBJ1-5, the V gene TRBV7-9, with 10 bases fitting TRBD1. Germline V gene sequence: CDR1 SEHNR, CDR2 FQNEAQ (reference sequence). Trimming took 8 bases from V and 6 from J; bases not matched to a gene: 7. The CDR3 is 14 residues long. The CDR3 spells CASGGGTGVQPQHF. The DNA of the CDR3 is TGTGCCAGCGGAGGCGGGACAGGGGTTCAGCCCCAGCATTTT. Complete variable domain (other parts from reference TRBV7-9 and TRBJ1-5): DTGVSQNPRHKITKRGQNVTFRCDPISEHNRLYWYRQTLGQGPEFLTYFQNEAQLEKSRLLSDRFSAERPKGSFSTLEIQRTEQGDSAMYLCASGGGTGVQPQHFGDGTRLSIL.

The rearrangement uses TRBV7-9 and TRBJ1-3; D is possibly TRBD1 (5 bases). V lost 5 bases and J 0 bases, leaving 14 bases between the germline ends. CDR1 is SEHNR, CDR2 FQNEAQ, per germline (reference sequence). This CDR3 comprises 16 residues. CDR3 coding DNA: TGTGCCAGCAGCCCAGCAGGGTGGGTCTCTGGAAACACCATATATTTT. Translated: CASSPAGWVSGNTIYF.